These T cell receptor beta chains were read from a single sample in a study of cytomegalovirus exposure and HLA in healthy donors. Repertoires were generated with immunoSEQ multiplex PCR, while TCRdb's copy carries only in-frame clones and drops some. The sample carries 60,000 to 95,000 clones, 84% recorded once. Specimen: PBMCs. The source of these receptors is a man aged 70 or older in good health and CMV-seropositive. Both conserved end residues are part of each CDR3. Fields, in order: J gene, V gene, CDR3 length, clone size, D gene, CDR3 DNA, CDR3 protein. D genes are given only for firm matches. Clone size is stated in some rows and not others, as once, few, many or a class when expanded.

>TRBJ2-3|TRBV7-8|16|few|TRBD2
TGTGCCAGCAGCTTAGCAGCTAGCGGGAGTGCAGATACGCAGTATTTT
CASSLAASGSADTQYF
>TRBJ2-7|TRBV7-2|15|.|TRBD2
TGTGCCAGCAGGGGCACGAGCGGGGGTACCCACGAGCAGTACTTC
CASRGTSGGTHEQYF
>TRBJ2-3|TRBV10-2|16|.|.
TGCGCCAGCCTCTCCTCAGGGGGGTCTAGCACAGATACGCAGTATTTT
CASLSSGGSSTDTQYF
>TRBJ2-2|TRBV18|16|.|TRBD1
TGTGCCAGCTCAGGTGGGACAGGACTCAACACCGGGGAGCTGTTTTTT
CASSGGTGLNTGELFF
>TRBJ1-2|TRBV7-9|15|.|.
TGTGCCAGCAGCCTCGAGGGCAGTCCGGTATTTGGCTACACCTTC
CASSLEGSPVFGYTF
>TRBJ1-1|TRBV2|14|.|TRBD1
TGTGCCAGCCGACCCGGACAGGGGGCCACTGAAGCTTTCTTT
CASRPGQGATEAFF
>TRBJ1-2|TRBV28|14|.|.
TGTGCCAGCAGTTTATCAGGGGTTGACTATGGCTACACCTTC
CASSLSGVDYGYTF
>TRBJ2-7|TRBV6-1|15|few|TRBD2
TGTGCCAGCAGTGGACGACTAGCGGGAGGCTACGAGCAGTACTTC
CASSGRLAGGYEQYF
>TRBJ2-3|TRBV7-2|18|.|TRBD2
TGTGCCAGCAGCTTAGCGCGGGCTAGCGGGATTAGCACAGATACGCAGTATTTT
CASSLARASGISTDTQYF
>TRBJ2-5|TRBV4-1|15|.|.
TGCGCCAGCAGCCAAGGGAGACAGGACTCCGGGACCCAGTACTTC
CASSQGRQDSGTQYF
>TRBJ2-3|TRBV5-1|16|.|.
TGCGCCAGCAGCTCTGTACAGGGTTCTAGCACAGATACGCAGTATTTT
CASSSVQGSSTDTQYF
>TRBJ2-1|TRBV6-1|14|.|.
TGTGCCAGCATTGCGGGGGCCTCCTACAATGAGCAGTTCTTC
CASIAGASYNEQFF
>TRBJ2-3|TRBV6-5|14|few|TRBD2
TGTGCCAGCGGGGGACTAGCGGGCACAGATACGCAGTATTTT
CASGGLAGTDTQYF
>TRBJ1-2|TRBV12-5|13|.|.
TGTGCTAGTGGCACGGACACCAGTGCAGGCTACACCTTC
CASGTDTSAGYTF
>TRBJ2-3|TRBV5-4|13|.|.
TGTGCCAGCAGCCCCAGCGGAACAGATACGCAGTATTTT
CASSPSGTDTQYF
>TRBJ1-4|TRBV6-6|15|few|TRBD1
TGTGCCAGCAGTTTCCAGGGGGCGCCTAATGAAAAACTGTTTTTT
CASSFQGAPNEKLFF
>TRBJ2-7|TRBV2|16|.|TRBD1
TGTGCCAGCAGTTCCGGGACAGGGGTGGGTGCCGACGAGCAGTACTTC
CASSSGTGVGADEQYF
>TRBJ2-5|TRBV2|15|.|.
TGTGCCAGCAGTGAATCTAGTTTCACTATCGAGACCCAGTACTTC
CASSESSFTIETQYF
>TRBJ1-2|TRBV30|14|.|TRBD1
TGTGCCTGGGCTTCGTCAGGGGGTAACTATGGCTACACCTTC
CAWASSGGNYGYTF
>TRBJ2-7|TRBV6-5|15|.|.
TGTGCCAGCACCCCATGGTTGGGGGCTGGATACGAGCAGTACTTC
CASTPWLGAGYEQYF
>TRBJ1-1|TRBV29-1|13|.|.
TGCAGCGTTGAAGAGGGCGGGGTCACTGAAGCTTTCTTT
CSVEEGGVTEAFF
>TRBJ2-1|TRBV10-3|16|.|TRBD2
TGTGCCATCAGTGAAGGCGGGGGGGCCGGGAACAATGAGCAGTTCTTC
CAISEGGGAGNNEQFF
>TRBJ2-7|TRBV5-6|16|once|.
TGTGCCAGCAGCTTGTCCTGGGACTCCCCCTCCTACGAGCAGTACTTC
CASSLSWDSPSYEQYF
>TRBJ1-1|TRBV25-1|14|.|TRBD1
TGTGCCAGCAGTGACTACAGGGGTGAGACTGAAGCTTTCTTT
CASSDYRGETEAFF
>TRBJ1-2|TRBV5-1|14|few|.
TGCGCCAGCAGCTTGACAGGAACTAACTATGGCTACACCTTC
CASSLTGTNYGYTF
>TRBJ2-1|TRBV5-1|13|.|TRBD2
TGCGCCAGCAGCAGCGGGGTATACAATGAGCAGTTCTTC
CASSSGVYNEQFF
>TRBJ1-5|TRBV19|14|.|.
TGTGCCAGTAGTATGGTCCAGGGTGAACAGCCCCAGCATTTT
CASSMVQGEQPQHF
>TRBJ2-3|TRBV6-1|15|.|.
TGTGCCAGCAGTGAAGGGTATGGTGGGCCAGATACGCAGTATTTT
CASSEGYGGPDTQYF
>TRBJ1-6|TRBV10-3|16|.|.
TGTGCCATCAGTGAGTCGAGTCAAAGTTATAATTCACCCCTCCACTTT
CAISESSQSYNSPLHF
>TRBJ2-2|TRBV15|15|.|.
TGTGCCACCCAAAGGCGGCCTCCGGGCACCGGGGAGCTGTTTTTT
CATQRRPPGTGELFF
>TRBJ1-5|TRBV7-2|15|.|TRBD1
TGTGCCAGCAGCTTAGGGACAGGGGGGGTTCAGCCCCAGCATTTT
CASSLGTGGVQPQHF
>TRBJ2-5|TRBV6-5|14|.|.
TGTGCCAGCAGTTACCTCGGGAATGGGGAGACCCAGTACTTC
CASSYLGNGETQYF
>TRBJ2-3|TRBV20-1|11|.|.
TGCAATTCTCAGGGGACAGATACGCAGTATTTT
CNSQGTDTQYF
>TRBJ1-2|TRBV14|14|.|.
TGTGCCAGCAGCCCCTTGGACTTCTACTATGGCTACACCTTC
CASSPLDFYYGYTF
>TRBJ1-6|TRBV6-4|14|.|TRBD1
TGTGCCAGCAGTGAAGACAGGGGAAATTCACCCCTCCACTTT
CASSEDRGNSPLHF
>TRBJ1-2|TRBV7-9|14|.|TRBD1
TGTGCCAGCAGCTTAAGCGCAGGGGGTTATGGCTACACCTTC
CASSLSAGGYGYTF
>TRBJ2-3|TRBV15|12|.|.
TGTGCCACCAGCCCCCTCGGGGGTACGCAGTATTTT
CATSPLGGTQYF
>TRBJ1-1|TRBV5-6|14|.|TRBD1
TGTGCCAGCAGCCGAGGACAGGGGTCGGCTGAAGCTTTCTTT
CASSRGQGSAEAFF
>TRBJ2-1|TRBV7-2|17|.|TRBD2
TGTGCCAGCAATCAGGGAGGGGCCTCAGCTTCCTACAATGAGCAGTTCTTC
CASNQGGASASYNEQFF